This entry features one T cell receptor beta chain sequence. This specimen belongs to a study of blood T cell repertoires in COVID-19. Study details: Sites in the United States, Italy and Spain provided acute and convalescent COVID-19 samples. PBMCs, B-cell-depleted T cells, or T cells provided the cDNA or gDNA that made up the material.

Per the original methods: Cell counts per sample came from amplifying reference gene primers. The repertoire was sequenced with immunoSEQ multiplex PCR; TCRdb's copy has only in-frame clones and lacks some. V, J and clone size derive from that table, while D and trimming were established from the DNA sequence. Of 140,000 or so clones in the sample, 88% were seen once. Trimming left V 2 bases short and J 0 bases short, with 10 bases between. Germline V gives CDR1 ENHRY, CDR2 SYGVKD. The CDR3 has 15 amino acids. This TCR was recovered from a man aged 65-85 years with acute or convalescent COVID-19. Sequenced: peripheral blood. The genes are TRBV10-3 and TRBJ1-1; D gene unclear. The DNA for the CDR3 is TGTGCCATCAGTGAGACCGGGTTACTGAACACTGAAGCTTTCTTT. The encoded protein is CAISETGLLNTEAFF.